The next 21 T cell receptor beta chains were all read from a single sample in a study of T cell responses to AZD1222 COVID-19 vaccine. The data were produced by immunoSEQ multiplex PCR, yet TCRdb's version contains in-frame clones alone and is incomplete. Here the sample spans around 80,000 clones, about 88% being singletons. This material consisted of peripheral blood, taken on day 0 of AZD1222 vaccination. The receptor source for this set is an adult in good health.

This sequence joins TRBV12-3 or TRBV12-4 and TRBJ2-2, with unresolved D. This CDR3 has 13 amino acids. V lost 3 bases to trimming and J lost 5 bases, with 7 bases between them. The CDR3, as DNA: TGTGCCAGCAGTTTTGGGTGGACCGGGGAGCTGTTTTTT. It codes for CASSFGWTGELFF.

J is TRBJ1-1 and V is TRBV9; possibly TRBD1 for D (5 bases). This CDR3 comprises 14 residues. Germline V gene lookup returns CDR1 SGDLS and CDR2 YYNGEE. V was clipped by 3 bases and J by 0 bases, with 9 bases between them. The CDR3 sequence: CASSGGTLNTEAFF. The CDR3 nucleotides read TGTGCCAGCAGCGGTGGGACTTTGAACACTGAAGCTTTCTTT.

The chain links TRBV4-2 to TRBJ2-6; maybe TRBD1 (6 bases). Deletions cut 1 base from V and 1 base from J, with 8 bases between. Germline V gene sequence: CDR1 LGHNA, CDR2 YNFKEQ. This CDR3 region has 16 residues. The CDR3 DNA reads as TGTGCCAGCAGCCAAGGTGACAGGTCTGGGGCCAACGTCCTGACTTTC. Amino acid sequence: CASSQGDRSGANVLTF.

The CDR3 spells CASISRSRGNQPQHF. For the CDR3, the DNA is TGTGCCAGCATCTCCCGATCCAGGGGTAATCAGCCCCAGCATTTT. The rearrangement joins TRBV28 to TRBJ1-5; tentative D call: TRBD1 (6 bases). V was cut by 7 bases and J by 4 bases, with 17 bases left in between. Germline V CDR1 and CDR2: MDHEN, SYDVKM. The CDR3 is 15 residues long.

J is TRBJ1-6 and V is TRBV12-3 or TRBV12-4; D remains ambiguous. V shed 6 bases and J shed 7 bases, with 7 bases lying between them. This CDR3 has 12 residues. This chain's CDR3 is CASSRQNSPLHF. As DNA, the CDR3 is TGTGCCAGCAGCCGCCAGAATTCACCCCTCCACTTT.

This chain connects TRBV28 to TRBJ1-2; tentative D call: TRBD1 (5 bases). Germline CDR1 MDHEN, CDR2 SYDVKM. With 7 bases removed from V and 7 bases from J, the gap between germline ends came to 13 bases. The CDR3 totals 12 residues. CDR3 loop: CASTLAGLGYTF. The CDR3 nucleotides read TGTGCCAGCACCCTTGCAGGGCTTGGCTACACCTTC.

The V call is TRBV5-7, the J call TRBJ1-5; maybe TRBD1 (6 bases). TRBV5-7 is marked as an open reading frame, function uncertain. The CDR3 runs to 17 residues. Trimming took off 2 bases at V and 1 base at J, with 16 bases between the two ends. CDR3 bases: TGTGCCAGCAGCTTTTGTGTCAACAGGGTAAGCAATCAGCCCCAGCATTTT. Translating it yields CASSFCVNRVSNQPQHF.

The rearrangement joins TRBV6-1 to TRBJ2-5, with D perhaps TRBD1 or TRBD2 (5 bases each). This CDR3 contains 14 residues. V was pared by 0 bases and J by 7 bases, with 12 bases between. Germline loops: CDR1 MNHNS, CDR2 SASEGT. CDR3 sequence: CASSEAGTRWTQYF. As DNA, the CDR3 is TGTGCCAGCAGTGAAGCTGGGACCCGTTGGACCCAGTACTTC.

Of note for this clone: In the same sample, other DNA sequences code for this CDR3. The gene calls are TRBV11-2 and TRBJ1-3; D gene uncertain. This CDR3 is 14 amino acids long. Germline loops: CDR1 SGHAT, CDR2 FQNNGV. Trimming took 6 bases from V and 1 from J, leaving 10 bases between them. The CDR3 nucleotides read TGTGCCAGCAGTTCCTCCCGGTCTGGAAACACCATATATTTT. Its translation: CASSSSRSGNTIYF. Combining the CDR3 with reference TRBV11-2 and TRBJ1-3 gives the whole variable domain EAGVAQSPRYKIIEKRQSVAFWCNPISGHATLYWYQQILGQGPKLLIQFQNNGVVDDSQLPKDRFSAERLKGVDSTLKIQPAKLEDSAVYLCASSSSRSGNTIYFGEGSWLTVV.

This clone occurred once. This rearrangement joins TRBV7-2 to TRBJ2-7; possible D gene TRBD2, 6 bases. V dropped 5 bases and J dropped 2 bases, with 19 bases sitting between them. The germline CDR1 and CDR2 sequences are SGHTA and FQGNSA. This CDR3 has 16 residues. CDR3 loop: CASSAPGTRFPYEQYF. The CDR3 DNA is TGTGCCAGCAGCGCCCCCGGGACTCGATTCCCCTACGAGCAGTACTTC.

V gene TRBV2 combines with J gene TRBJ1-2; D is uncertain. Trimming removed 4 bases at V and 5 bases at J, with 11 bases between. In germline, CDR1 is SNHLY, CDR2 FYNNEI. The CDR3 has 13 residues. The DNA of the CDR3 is TGTGCCAGCAGTGTAGGGATCTTATATGGCTACACCTTC. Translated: CASSVGILYGYTF.

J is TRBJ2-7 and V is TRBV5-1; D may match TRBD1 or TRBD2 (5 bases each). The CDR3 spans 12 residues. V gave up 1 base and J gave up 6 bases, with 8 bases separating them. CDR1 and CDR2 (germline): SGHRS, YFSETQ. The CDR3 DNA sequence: TGCGCCAGCAGCTTGCAGGGACGCGAGCAGTACTTC. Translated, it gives CASSLQGREQYF.

DNA of the CDR3: TGTGCCAGCAGCCAAGAGGTGCTAGCGGGGGGGCGGAATGAGCAGTTCTTC. Protein product: CASSQEVLAGGRNEQFF. J is TRBJ2-1 and V is TRBV4-2; 12 nucleotides match TRBD2. Germline CDR1 reads LGHNA; CDR2 reads YNFKEQ. This CDR3 has 17 residues. The trim removed 0 bases at V and 7 bases at J, leaving 7 bases unmatched.

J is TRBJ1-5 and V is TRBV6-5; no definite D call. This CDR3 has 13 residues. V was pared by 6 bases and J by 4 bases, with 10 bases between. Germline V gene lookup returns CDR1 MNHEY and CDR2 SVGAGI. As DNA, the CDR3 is TGTGCCAGCAGCCGTGACGGGAATCAGCCCCAGCATTTT. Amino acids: CASSRDGNQPQHF.

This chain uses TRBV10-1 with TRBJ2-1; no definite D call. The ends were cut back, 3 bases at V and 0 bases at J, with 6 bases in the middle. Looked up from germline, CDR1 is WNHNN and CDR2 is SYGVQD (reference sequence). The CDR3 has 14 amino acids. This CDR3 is CASSESGSYNEQFF. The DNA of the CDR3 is TGCGCCAGCAGTGAATCCGGCTCCTACAATGAGCAGTTCTTC.

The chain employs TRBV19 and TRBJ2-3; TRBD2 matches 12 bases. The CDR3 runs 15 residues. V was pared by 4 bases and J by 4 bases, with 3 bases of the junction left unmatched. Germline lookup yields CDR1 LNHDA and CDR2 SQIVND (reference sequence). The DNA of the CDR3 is TGTGCCAGTAGTAGCGGACTAGCGGGATCAGATACGCAGTATTTT. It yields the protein CASSSGLAGSDTQYF.

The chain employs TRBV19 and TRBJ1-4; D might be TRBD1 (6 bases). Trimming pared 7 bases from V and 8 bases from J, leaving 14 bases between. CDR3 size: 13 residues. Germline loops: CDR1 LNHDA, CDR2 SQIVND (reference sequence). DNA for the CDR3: TGTGCCAGTATTGCAGGGGTTGGCGAAAAACTGTTTTTT. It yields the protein CASIAGVGEKLFF. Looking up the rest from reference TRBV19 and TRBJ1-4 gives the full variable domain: DGGITQSPKYLFRKEGQNVTLSCEQNLNHDAMYWYRQDPGQGLRLIYYSQIVNDFQKGDIAEGYSVSREKKESFPLTVTSAQKNPTAFYLCASIAGVGEKLFFGSGTQLSVL.

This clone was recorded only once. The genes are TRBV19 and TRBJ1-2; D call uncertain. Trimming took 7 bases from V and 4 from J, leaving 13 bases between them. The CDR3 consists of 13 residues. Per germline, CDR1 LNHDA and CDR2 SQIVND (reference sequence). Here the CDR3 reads CASNPPGSYGYTF. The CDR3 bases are TGTGCCAGTAACCCCCCCGGGTCCTATGGCTACACCTTC.

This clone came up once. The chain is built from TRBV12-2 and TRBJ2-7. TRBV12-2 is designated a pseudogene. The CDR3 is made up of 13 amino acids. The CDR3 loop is CASRFPLSYEQYV. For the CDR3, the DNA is TGTGCAAGTCGCTTCCCATTATCCTACGAGCAGTACGTC.

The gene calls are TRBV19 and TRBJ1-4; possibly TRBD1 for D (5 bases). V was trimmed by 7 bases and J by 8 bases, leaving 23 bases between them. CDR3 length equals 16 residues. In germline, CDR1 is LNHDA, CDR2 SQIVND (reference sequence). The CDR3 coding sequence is TGTGCCAGTACCTCGGGGCGGGCACGGCGTGGCGAAAAACTGTTTTTT. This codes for CASTSGRARRGEKLFF.

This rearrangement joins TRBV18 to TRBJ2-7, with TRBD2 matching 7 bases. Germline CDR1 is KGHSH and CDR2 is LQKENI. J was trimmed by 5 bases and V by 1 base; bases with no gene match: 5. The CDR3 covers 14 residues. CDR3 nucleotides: TGTGCCAGCTCACCACTGATAAGCGGGGACGAGCAGTACTTC. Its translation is CASSPLISGDEQYF.